Described below is a single T cell receptor (beta chain) sequence and its context. In the original workflow: Estimates of nucleated cell counts were drawn from the amplification of reference gene primers. Produced via immunoSEQ multiplex PCR; TCRdb's table is partial and in-frame only. That table supplies the V and J calls and clone size; D and trimming were determined from the DNA. The repertoire holds roughly 210,000 clones, under 90% seen once, with over 9.5% in the top ten. The sample belongs to a study of blood T cell repertoires in COVID-19. About the study: Samples came from the United States, Italy and Spain, spanning acute and convalescent COVID-19. From T cells, B-cell-depleted T cells, or PBMCs came the material, which was cDNA or gDNA.

The V gene lost 8 bases and the J gene lost 4 bases, with 12 bases spanning the gap. The CDR3 contains 14 residues. Germline V gene sequence: CDR1 MDHEN, CDR2 SYDVKM. V gene TRBV28 combines with J gene TRBJ2-6, with unresolved D. The specimen was peripheral blood. The source of this sequence is an elderly woman with COVID-19, enrolled during active disease. The CDR3 is CASSEVKGANVLTF. The DNA for the CDR3 is TGTGCCAGCTCCGAGGTGAAAGGGGCCAACGTCCTGACTTTC.